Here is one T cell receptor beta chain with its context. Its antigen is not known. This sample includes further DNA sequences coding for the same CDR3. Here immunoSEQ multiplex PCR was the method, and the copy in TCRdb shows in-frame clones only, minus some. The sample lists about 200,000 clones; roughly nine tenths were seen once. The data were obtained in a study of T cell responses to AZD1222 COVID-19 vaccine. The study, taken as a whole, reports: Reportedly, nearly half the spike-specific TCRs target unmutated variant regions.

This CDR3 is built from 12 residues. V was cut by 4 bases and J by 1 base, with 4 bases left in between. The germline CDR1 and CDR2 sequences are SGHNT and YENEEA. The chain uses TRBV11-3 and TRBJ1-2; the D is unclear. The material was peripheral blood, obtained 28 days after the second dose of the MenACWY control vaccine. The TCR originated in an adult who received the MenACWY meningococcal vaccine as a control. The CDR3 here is CASSSRNYGYTF. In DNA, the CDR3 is TGTGCCAGCAGCTCCCGTAACTATGGCTACACCTTC.